This TCR beta chain was retrieved from a study of neurological immune-mediated disorders. The CDR3 contains 15 residues. The trim removed 1 base at V and 3 bases at J, leaving 5 bases unmatched. Germline CDR1 is MGHRA and CDR2 is YSYEKL. This clonotype was seen at least ten times. Synthesis of cDNA was accomplished via 5'RACE employing 10-nucleotide random UMIs. The output of every sequencing run, over 160 million TCR-beta sequences, came from 15-18 subjects. TCRdb fed the 5' RACE reads into MiXCR, producing one record per CDR3 protein. In the table there are over 45,000 distinct CDR3 sequences, around 3.3% of which are singletons.

The sequence came from a man aged 35 to 55 with multiple sclerosis. The sample was PBMCs. J is TRBJ2-7 and V is TRBV4-1; 8 bases align to TRBD2. DNA of the CDR3: TGCGCCAGCAGCCAAGTACCCAGCGGGGGCTACGAGCAGTACTTC. It codes for CASSQVPSGGYEQYF.